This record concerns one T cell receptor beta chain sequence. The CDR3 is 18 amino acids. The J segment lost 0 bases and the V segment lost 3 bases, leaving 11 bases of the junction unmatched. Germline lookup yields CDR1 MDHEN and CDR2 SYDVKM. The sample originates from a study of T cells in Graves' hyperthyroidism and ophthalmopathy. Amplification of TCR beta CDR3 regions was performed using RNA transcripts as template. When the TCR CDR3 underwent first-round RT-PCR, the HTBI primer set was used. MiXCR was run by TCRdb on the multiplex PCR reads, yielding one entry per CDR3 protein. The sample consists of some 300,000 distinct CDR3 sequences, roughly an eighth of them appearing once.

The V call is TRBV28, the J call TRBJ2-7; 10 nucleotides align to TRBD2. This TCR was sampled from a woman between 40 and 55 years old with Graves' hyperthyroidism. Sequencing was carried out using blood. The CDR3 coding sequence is TGTGCCAGCAGTTTTTCCCCTACTAGCGGGGATTACTCCTACGAGCAGTACTTC. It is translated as CASSFSPTSGDYSYEQYF.